One sample yielded the 25 T cell receptor beta chains listed below, sequenced in a study of blood T cell repertoires in COVID-19. Assay: immunoSEQ multiplex PCR; the TCRdb copy retains only in-frame clones and omits some. The sample has fewer than 90,000 clones; roughly 75% are singletons. Specimen: peripheral blood. Source of these receptors: a woman in her forties or fifties with acute or convalescent COVID-19.

Here the CDR3 reads CASSLAFRDGYTF. Here the CDR3 DNA reads TGTGCCAGCAGCTTAGCGTTTCGGGATGGCTACACCTTC. The chain carries TRBV7-2 and TRBJ1-2; D gene unclear. Germline CDR1 is SGHTA and CDR2 is FQGNSA. Trimming removed 0 bases from V and 6 bases from J, with 8 bases in between. The CDR3 is 13 residues long. Full variable domain (missing parts from reference TRBV7-2 and TRBJ1-2): GAGVSQSPSNKVTEKGKDVELRCDPISGHTALYWYRQSLGQGLEFLIYFQGNSAPDKSGLPSDRFSAERTGGSVSTLTIQRTQQEDSAVYLCASSLAFRDGYTFGSGTRLTVV.

The chain carries TRBV19 and TRBJ2-7; possibly TRBD2 for D (6 bases). CDR3 length equals 14 residues. The V gene's germline CDR1 is LNHDA and CDR2 SQIVND (reference sequence). Trimming cost V 5 bases and J 3 bases, with 14 bases left between them. CDR3 region: CASSAEGRGYEQYF. CDR3 nucleotides: TGTGCCAGTAGTGCGGAGGGCCGGGGCTACGAGCAGTACTTC.

This clone was detected only a few times. The chain links TRBV28 to TRBJ2-6; D is possibly TRBD1 (5 bases). V was clipped by 6 bases and J by 0 bases, with 15 bases between them. The germline CDR1 and CDR2 sequences are MDHEN and SYDVKM. The CDR3 totals 17 residues. The CDR3 loop reads CASRTEGHSSGANVLTF. The CDR3 coding sequence is TGTGCCAGCAGGACCGAAGGACACAGCTCTGGGGCCAACGTCCTGACTTTC.

CDR3 amino acids: CASSKISETQYF. The DNA for the CDR3 is TGTGCCAGCTCCAAAATTTCCGAGACCCAGTACTTC. V gene TRBV28 combines with J gene TRBJ2-5; the D is unclear. V was pared by 8 bases and J by 5 bases, with 12 bases between. From germline, CDR1 is MDHEN and CDR2 SYDVKM. The CDR3 loop spans 12 amino acids.

This clone showed up just a few times. The chain joins TRBV4-1 to TRBJ1-5, with D possibly matching TRBD1 (6 bases). The CDR3 is 16 residues long. CDR1 is MGHRA and CDR2 is YSYEKL in the germline V gene. Trimming took 5 bases from V and 5 from J, leaving 19 bases between them. In DNA form, the CDR3 reads TGCGCCAGCAGCTCAGTGGGGGGGGCTAAGGATCAGCCCCAGCATTTT. This encodes CASSSVGGAKDQPQHF.

The chain links TRBV12-3 or TRBV12-4 to TRBJ1-1; D is unclear. V was shortened by 3 bases and J by 2 bases, with 7 bases between the two germline ends. The CDR3 covers 13 residues. CDR3 nucleotides: TGTGCCAGCAGTTTTTCTAGAAACACTGAAGCTTTCTTT. Translating it yields CASSFSRNTEAFF.

In regard to this clone: Germline is not matched at one junction end, which may reflect a read error. Other DNA sequences of this sample code for an identical CDR3. J is TRBJ2-5 and V is TRBV3-1 (or the pseudogene TRBV3-2); D is unclear. This CDR3 spans 13 amino acids. CDR1 is LGHDT, CDR2 YNNKEL, per germline (reference sequence). The CDR3 here is CASSLDSTRTQYF. The CDR3, as DNA: TGTGCTAGCAGCCTCGACTCCACCCGGACCCAGTACTTC.

The rearrangement uses TRBV12-3 or TRBV12-4 and TRBJ1-2; TRBD1 aligns across 9 bases. The J segment lost 8 bases and the V segment lost 6 bases, leaving 7 bases of the junction unmatched. There are 13 residues in the CDR3. In DNA form, the CDR3 reads TGTGCCAGCAGGTACTCGGGGACAGGGGGCTACACCTTC. Amino acids: CASRYSGTGGYTF.

The chain employs TRBV19 and TRBJ2-1; TRBD1 matches 8 bases. The CDR3 length is 13 residues. Germline CDR1 is LNHDA and CDR2 is SQIVND (reference sequence). V lost 6 bases, J lost 5 bases, and 3 bases stayed unmatched. In DNA form, the CDR3 reads TGTGCCAGTAGAGGGACAGGAGACAATGAGCAGTTCTTC. This gives the protein CASRGTGDNEQFF. Together with reference TRBV19 and TRBJ2-1, the CDR3 gives the full variable domain: DGGITQSPKYLFRKEGQNVTLSCEQNLNHDAMYWYRQDPGQGLRLIYYSQIVNDFQKGDIAEGYSVSREKKESFPLTVTSAQKNPTAFYLCASRGTGDNEQFFGPGTRLTVL.

V usage is TRBV4-1 and J usage is TRBJ2-7; TRBD1 aligns across 9 bases. The V and J ends lost 3 bases and 1 base, in that order; junction bases with no gene match: 1. Germline assignment: CDR1 MGHRA and CDR2 YSYEKL. This CDR3 is built from 14 residues. The DNA of the CDR3 is TGCGCCAGCAGCCAGACAGGGGGATCCTACGAGCAGTACTTC. Its protein is CASSQTGGSYEQYF.

CDR3 in DNA: TGTGCCAGCAGCGGCCAGACAGGGAGGATGCAGCCCCAGCATTTT. It codes for CASSGQTGRMQPQHF. V and J are TRBV28 and TRBJ1-5; TRBD1 aligns across 7 bases. From germline, CDR1 is MDHEN and CDR2 SYDVKM. This CDR3 comprises 15 residues. The V segment lost 6 bases and the J segment 7 bases; nucleotides outside the gene matches: 12.

The chain employs TRBV19 and TRBJ2-7, with D perhaps TRBD2 (6 bases). Germline-derived CDR1 and CDR2 are LNHDA and SQIVND (reference sequence). The V gene lost 8 bases and the J gene lost 3 bases, with 17 bases spanning the gap. This CDR3 spans 14 amino acids. The CDR3 here is CASSIGLANYEQYF. The CDR3 DNA reads TGTGCCAGTTCTATCGGGCTAGCGAACTACGAGCAGTACTTC.

In its sample, this clone was seen a few times. The chain couples TRBV19 to TRBJ2-3, with TRBD2 matching over 9 bases. The CDR3 spans 16 residues. Trimming cost V 6 bases and J 6 bases; bases outside gene matches: 13. The V gene's germline CDR1 is LNHDA and CDR2 SQIVND (reference sequence). DNA for the CDR3: TGTGCCAGTAGAACGGCTAGCGGGGCCCTAGGGGATACGCAGTATTTT. It translates to CASRTASGALGDTQYF. Complete variable domain (other parts from reference TRBV19 and TRBJ2-3): DGGITQSPKYLFRKEGQNVTLSCEQNLNHDAMYWYRQDPGQGLRLIYYSQIVNDFQKGDIAEGYSVSREKKESFPLTVTSAQKNPTAFYLCASRTASGALGDTQYFGPGTRLTVL.

A few counts support this clone. The chain combines TRBV6-5 with TRBJ1-6, with D maybe TRBD1 (5 bases). CDR1 and CDR2 (germline): MNHEY, SVGAGI. The V gene lost 2 bases and the J gene lost 6 bases, with 8 bases spanning the gap. This CDR3 region has 14 residues. CDR3 DNA sequence: TGTGCCAGCAGTTACGCAGGGTCTAATTCACCCCTCCACTTT. It translates to CASSYAGSNSPLHF.

The sample holds a few counts of this clone. The chain carries TRBV6-2 or TRBV6-3 and TRBJ1-1; D remains unclear. Trimming left V 3 bases short and J 11 bases short, with 13 bases between. The CDR3 contains 12 residues. The V gene's germline CDR1 is MNHEY and CDR2 SVGEGT. CDR3 sequence: CASSYMGSNAFF. CDR3 nucleotide sequence: TGTGCCAGCAGTTATATGGGGAGCAACGCTTTCTTT.

This clone was recorded once. The chain joins TRBV2 to TRBJ1-3, with D hard to call. Germline V gene lookup returns CDR1 SNHLY and CDR2 FYNNEI. CDR3 length: 16 residues. V was pared by 6 bases and J by 0 bases, with 15 bases between. CDR3 DNA sequence: TGTGCCAGCAGCCCAGCGGGCCCTTCCTCTGGAAACACCATATATTTT. It specifies CASSPAGPSSGNTIYF.

The sample holds a few counts of this clone. CDR3 coding DNA: TGTGCAAGTCGCTGTCGGTTACAGTTCACTGAAGCTTTCTTT. Translated, it gives CASRCRLQFTEAFF. The chain uses TRBV12-2 and TRBJ1-1; TRBD1, as called in the table, went unchecked against the DNA. TRBV12-2 is an annotated pseudogene. The CDR3 totals 14 residues.

The chain combines TRBV2 with TRBJ1-6; D possibly corresponds to TRBD1 (5 bases). Trimming pared 2 bases from V and 7 bases from J, leaving 15 bases between. The CDR3 runs 16 residues. Germline V gene data show CDR1 as SNHLY and CDR2 as FYNNEI. The DNA for the CDR3 is TGTGCCAGCAGTGAACTACAGGCTGTGATGAATTCACCCCTCCACTTT. It codes for CASSELQAVMNSPLHF.

Only one count was recorded for this clone. The chain recombines TRBV12-3 or TRBV12-4 with TRBJ1-5; D uncertain. This CDR3 has 13 amino acids. Trimming took 1 base from V and 5 from J, leaving 6 bases between them. This chain's CDR3 is CASSLGADQPQHF. The CDR3 bases are TGTGCCAGCAGTTTAGGTGCAGATCAGCCCCAGCATTTT.

The chain carries TRBV12-3 or TRBV12-4 and TRBJ2-5, with 7 bases fitting TRBD1. V was clipped by 6 bases and J by 8 bases; unmatched bases: 6. This CDR3 is built from 12 residues. CDR3 DNA sequence: TGTGCCAGCAGCCGGGACAGTGGTACCCAGTACTTC. It encodes CASSRDSGTQYF.

The rearrangement uses TRBV2 and TRBJ1-3; D unclear. This CDR3 is 15 amino acids long. CDR1 and CDR2 (germline): SNHLY, FYNNEI. V lost 0 bases and J 1 base, leaving 7 bases between the germline ends. Written as DNA, the CDR3 is TGTGCCAGCAGTGAAGCGGGGAGGTCTGGAAACACCATATATTTT. As protein: CASSEAGRSGNTIYF.

The rearrangement uses TRBV6-6 and TRBJ2-7, with 12 positions matching TRBD2. This CDR3 is built from 15 residues. CDR1 MNHNY and CDR2 SVGAGI come from the germline V gene (reference sequence). V trimming: 6 bases; J trimming: 4 bases; junction bases outside the gene matches: 7. The CDR3, as DNA: TGTGCCAGCAGCCTAGCGGGGGGGGAGAGGTACGAGCAGTACTTC. It specifies CASSLAGGERYEQYF.

The DNA of the CDR3 is TGCGCCAGCAGCTGGGGGACTAGCAAGGATACGCAGTATTTT. Residues: CASSWGTSKDTQYF. The chain links TRBV5-1 to TRBJ2-3; 9 nucleotides agree with TRBD2. V shed 3 bases, J shed 6 bases, and the junction held 5 bases outside the gene matches. Looked up from germline, CDR1 is SGHRS and CDR2 is YFSETQ. The CDR3 contains 14 residues.

This clone has a handful of counts. The chain combines TRBV6-1 with TRBJ2-6, with D tentatively TRBD1 (5 bases). The CDR3 spans 17 residues. V was shortened by 2 bases and J by 4 bases, with 15 bases between the two germline ends. Germline V gives CDR1 MNHNS, CDR2 SASEGT. The CDR3 region is CASSERGRGSGANVLTF. In DNA form, the CDR3 reads TGTGCCAGCAGTGAAAGGGGCCGTGGCTCCGGGGCCAACGTCCTGACTTTC.

The V and J genes are TRBV6-5 and TRBJ2-7; TRBD2 aligns across 11 bases. The V segment lost 6 bases and the J segment 4 bases; nucleotides outside the gene matches: 8. CDR1 and CDR2 from the germline V gene are MNHEY and SVGAGI. The CDR3 contains 15 residues. CDR3 nucleotides: TGTGCCAGCAGGCATAGCGGGGGGGCTTCTTACGAGCAGTACTTC. It yields the protein CASRHSGGASYEQYF.